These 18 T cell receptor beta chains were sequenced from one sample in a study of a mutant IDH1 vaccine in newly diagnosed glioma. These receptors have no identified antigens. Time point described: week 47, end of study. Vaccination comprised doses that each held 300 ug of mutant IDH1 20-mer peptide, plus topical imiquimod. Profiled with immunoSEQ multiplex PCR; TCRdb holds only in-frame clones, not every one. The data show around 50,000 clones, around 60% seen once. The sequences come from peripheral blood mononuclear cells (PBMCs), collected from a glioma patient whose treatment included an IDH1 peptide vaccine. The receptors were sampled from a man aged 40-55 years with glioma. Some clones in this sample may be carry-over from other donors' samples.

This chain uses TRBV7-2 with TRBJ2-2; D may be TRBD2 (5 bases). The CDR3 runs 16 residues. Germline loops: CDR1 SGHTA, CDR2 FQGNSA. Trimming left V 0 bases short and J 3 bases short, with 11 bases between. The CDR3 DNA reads TGTGCCAGCAGCTTAGCTCTAGCCGGGGACACCGGGGAGCTGTTTTTT. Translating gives CASSLALAGDTGELFF.

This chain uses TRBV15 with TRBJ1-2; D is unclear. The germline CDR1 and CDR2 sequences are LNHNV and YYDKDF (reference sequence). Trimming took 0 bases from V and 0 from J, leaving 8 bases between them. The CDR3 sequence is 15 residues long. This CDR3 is CATSRDRLSNYGYTF. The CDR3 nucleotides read TGTGCCACCAGCAGAGACAGGCTATCTAACTATGGCTACACCTTC.

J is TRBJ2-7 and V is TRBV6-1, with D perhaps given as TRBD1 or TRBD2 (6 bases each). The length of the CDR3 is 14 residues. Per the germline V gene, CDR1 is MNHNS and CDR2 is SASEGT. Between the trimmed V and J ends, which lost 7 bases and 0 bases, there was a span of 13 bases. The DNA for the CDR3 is TGTGCCAGCAAGGAGGGGGGCGTCTCCTACGAGCAGTACTTC. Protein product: CASKEGGVSYEQYF.

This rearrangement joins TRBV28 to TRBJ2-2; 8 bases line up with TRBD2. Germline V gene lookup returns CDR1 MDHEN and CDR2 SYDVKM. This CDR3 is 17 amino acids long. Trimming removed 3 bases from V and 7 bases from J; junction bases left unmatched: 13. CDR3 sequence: CASSFSGGGNDHGELFF. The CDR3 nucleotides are TGTGCCAGCAGTTTTTCAGGCGGGGGGAATGATCACGGGGAGCTGTTTTTT.

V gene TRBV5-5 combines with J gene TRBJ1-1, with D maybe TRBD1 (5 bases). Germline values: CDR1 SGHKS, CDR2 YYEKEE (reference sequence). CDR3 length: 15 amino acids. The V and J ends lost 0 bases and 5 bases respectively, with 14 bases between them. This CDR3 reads CASSLAWRGGTEAFF. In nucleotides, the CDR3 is TGTGCCAGCAGCTTGGCCTGGAGGGGAGGGACTGAAGCTTTCTTT.

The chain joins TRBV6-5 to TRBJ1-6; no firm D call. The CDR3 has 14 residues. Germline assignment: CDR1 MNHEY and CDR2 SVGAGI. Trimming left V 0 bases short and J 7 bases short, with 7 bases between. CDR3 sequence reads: CASSYSGSNSPLHF. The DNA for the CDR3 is TGTGCCAGCAGTTACTCGGGTTCAAATTCACCCCTCCACTTT.

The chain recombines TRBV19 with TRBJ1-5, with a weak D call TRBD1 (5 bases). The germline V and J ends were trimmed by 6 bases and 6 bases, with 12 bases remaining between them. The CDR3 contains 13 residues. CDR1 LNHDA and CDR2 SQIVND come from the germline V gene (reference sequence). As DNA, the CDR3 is TGTGCCAGTAGCTGGGCAGGGATTCAGCCCCAGCATTTT. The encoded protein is CASSWAGIQPQHF.

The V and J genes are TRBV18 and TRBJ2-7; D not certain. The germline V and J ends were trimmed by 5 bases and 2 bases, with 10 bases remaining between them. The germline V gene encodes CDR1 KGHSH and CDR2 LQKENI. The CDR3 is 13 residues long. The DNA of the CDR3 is TGTGCCAGCTCAGACGGAGTTACCTACGAGCAGTACTTC. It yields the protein CASSDGVTYEQYF.

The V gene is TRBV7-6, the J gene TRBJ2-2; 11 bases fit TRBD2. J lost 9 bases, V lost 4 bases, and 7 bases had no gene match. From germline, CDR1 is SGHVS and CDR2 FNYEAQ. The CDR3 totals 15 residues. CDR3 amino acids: CASSWTGTSGRELFF. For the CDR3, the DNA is TGTGCCAGCAGCTGGACCGGGACTAGCGGCAGGGAGCTGTTTTTT. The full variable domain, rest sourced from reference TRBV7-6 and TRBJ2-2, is GAGVSQSPRYKVTKRGQDVALRCDPISGHVSLYWYRQALGQGPEFLTYFNYEAQQDKSGLPNDRFSAERPEGSISTLTIQRTEQRDSAMYRCASSWTGTSGRELFFGEGSRLTVL.

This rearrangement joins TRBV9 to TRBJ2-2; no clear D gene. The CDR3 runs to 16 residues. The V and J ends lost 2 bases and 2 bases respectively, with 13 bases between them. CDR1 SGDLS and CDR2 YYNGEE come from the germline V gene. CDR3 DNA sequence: TGTGCCAGCAGCGTTAGACAAATTACCAACACCGGGGAGCTGTTTTTT. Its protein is CASSVRQITNTGELFF.

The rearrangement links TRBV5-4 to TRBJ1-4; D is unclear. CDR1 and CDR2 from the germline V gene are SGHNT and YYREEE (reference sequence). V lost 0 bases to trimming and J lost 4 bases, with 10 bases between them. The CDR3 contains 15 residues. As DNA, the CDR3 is TGTGCCAGCAGCTTGGCGGCAGCGAGTAATGAAAAACTGTTTTTT. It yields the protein CASSLAAASNEKLFF.

This chain's CDR3 is CASSVEGAFGDTQYF. The CDR3, as DNA: TGTGCCAGCAGCGTTGAGGGGGCTTTCGGTGATACGCAGTATTTT. The chain employs TRBV9 and TRBJ2-3, with 7 bases lining up with TRBD1. CDR1 SGDLS and CDR2 YYNGEE come from the germline V gene. The V segment lost 2 bases and the J segment 6 bases; nucleotides outside the gene matches: 9. This CDR3 spans 15 amino acids.

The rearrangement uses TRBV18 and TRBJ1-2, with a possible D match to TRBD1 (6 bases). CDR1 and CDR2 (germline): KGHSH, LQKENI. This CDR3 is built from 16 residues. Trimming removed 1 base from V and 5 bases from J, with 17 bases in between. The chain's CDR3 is CASSPQRGQALYGYTF. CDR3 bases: TGTGCCAGCTCACCACAGCGGGGGCAGGCCCTTTATGGCTACACCTTC.

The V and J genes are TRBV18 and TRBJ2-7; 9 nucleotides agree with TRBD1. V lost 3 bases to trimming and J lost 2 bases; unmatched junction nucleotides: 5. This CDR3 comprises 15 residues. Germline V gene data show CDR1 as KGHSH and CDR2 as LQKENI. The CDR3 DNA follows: TGTGCCAGCTCACCGTCCGGGACAGGGACCTACGAGCAGTACTTC. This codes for CASSPSGTGTYEQYF. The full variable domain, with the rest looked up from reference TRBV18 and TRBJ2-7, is NAGVMQNPRHLVRRRGQEARLRCSPMKGHSHVYWYRQLPEEGLKFMVYLQKENIIDESGMPKERFSAEFPKEGPSILRIQQVVRGDSAAYFCASSPSGTGTYEQYFGPGTRLTVT.

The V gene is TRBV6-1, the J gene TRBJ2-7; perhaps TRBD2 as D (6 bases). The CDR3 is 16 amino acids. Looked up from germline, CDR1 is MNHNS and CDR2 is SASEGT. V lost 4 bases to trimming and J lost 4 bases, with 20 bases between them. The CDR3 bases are TGTGCCAGCAGTGGTGGGGTCGGCGGGGATCCGTACGAGCAGTACTTC. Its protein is CASSGGVGGDPYEQYF.

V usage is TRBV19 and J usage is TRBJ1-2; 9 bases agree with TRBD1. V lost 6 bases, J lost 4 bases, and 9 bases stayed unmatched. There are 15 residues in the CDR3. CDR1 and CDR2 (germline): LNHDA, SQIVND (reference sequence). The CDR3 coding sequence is TGTGCCAGTAGCGCCGGGACAGGGATAACCTATGGCTACACCTTC. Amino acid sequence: CASSAGTGITYGYTF.

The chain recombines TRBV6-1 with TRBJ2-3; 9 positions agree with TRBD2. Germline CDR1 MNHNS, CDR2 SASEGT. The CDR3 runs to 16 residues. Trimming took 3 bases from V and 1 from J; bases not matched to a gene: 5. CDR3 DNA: TGTGCCAGCAGTGATCGGGGACTAGCTGGCACAGATACGCAGTATTTT. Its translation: CASSDRGLAGTDTQYF.

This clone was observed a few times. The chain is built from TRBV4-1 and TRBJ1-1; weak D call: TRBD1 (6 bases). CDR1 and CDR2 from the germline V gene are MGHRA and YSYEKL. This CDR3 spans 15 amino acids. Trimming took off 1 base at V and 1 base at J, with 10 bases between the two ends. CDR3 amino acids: CASSQVGRGNTEAFF. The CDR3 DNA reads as TGCGCCAGCAGCCAAGTGGGCAGGGGGAACACTGAAGCTTTCTTT.